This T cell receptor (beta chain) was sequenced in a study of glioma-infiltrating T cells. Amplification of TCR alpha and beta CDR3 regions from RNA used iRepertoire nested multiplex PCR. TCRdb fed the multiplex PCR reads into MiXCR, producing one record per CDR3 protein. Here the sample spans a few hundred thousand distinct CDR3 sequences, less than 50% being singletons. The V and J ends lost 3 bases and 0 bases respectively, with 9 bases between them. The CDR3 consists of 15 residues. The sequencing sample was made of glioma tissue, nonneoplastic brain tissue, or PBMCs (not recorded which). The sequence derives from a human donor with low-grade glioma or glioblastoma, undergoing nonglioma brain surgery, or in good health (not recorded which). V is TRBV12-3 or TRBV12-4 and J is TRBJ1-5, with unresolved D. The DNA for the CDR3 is TGTGCCAGCAGTTTTTCGGGGAATAGCAATCAGCCCCAGCATTTT. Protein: CASSFSGNSNQPQHF.